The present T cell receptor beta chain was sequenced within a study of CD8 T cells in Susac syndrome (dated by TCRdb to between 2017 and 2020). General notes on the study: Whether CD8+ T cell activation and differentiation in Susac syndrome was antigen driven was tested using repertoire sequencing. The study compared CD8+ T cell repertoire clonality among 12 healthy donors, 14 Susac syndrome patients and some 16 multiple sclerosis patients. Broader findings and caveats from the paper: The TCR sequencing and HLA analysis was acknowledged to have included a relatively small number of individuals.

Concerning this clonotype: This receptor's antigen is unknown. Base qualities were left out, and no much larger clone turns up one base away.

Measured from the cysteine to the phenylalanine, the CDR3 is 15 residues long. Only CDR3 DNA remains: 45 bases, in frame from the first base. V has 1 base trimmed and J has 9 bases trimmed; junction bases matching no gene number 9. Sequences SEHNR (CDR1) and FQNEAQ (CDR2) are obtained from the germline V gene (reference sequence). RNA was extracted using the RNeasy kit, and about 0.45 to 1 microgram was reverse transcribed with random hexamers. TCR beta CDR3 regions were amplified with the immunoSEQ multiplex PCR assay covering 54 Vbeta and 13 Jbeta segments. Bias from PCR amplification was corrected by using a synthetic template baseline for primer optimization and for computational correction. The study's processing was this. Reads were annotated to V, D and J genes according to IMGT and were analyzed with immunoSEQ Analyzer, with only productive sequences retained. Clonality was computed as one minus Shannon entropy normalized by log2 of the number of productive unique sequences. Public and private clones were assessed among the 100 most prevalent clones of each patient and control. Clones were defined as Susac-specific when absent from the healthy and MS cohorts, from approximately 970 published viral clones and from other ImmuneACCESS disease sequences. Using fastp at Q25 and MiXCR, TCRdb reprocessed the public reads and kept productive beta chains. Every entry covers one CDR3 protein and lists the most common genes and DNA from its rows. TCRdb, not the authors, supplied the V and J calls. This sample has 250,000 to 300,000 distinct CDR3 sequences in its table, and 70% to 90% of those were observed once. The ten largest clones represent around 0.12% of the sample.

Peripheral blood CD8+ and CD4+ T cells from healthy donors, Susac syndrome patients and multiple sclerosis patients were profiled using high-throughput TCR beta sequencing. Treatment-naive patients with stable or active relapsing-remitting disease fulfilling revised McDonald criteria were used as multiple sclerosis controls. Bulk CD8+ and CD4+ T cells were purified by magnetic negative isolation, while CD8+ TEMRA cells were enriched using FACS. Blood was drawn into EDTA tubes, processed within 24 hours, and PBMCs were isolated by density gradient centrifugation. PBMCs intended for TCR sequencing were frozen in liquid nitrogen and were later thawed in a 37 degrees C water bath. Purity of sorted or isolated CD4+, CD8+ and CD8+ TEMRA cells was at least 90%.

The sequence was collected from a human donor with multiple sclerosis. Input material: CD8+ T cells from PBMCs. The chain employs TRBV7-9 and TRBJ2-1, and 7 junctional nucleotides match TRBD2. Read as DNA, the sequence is TGTGCCAGCAGCTTAGTCGCGGGAGATGCTAGTGAGCAGTTCTTC. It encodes CASSLVAGDASEQFF.